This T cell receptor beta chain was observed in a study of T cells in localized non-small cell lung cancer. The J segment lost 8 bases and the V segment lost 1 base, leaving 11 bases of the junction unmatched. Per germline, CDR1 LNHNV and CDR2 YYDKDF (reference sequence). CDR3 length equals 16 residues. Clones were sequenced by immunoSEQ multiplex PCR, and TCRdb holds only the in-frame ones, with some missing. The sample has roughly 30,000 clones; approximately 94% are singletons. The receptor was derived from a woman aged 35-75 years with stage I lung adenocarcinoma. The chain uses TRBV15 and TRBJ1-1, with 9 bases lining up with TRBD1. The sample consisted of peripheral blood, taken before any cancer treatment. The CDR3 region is CATSRGGRYRGLEAFF. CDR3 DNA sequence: TGTGCCACCAGCAGAGGCGGGAGATACAGGGGGCTGGAAGCTTTCTTT.